This is a list of T cell receptor beta chains from one sample in a study of blood T cells in healthy people across ages. TCRdb independently ran MiXCR on the 5' RACE reads; one entry per CDR3 protein. The data contain roughly 730,000 distinct CDR3 sequences, roughly three fifths of them singletons. Sequences were obtained from blood. Receptor source: a man aged 40-49 years in good health. Both conserved end residues are trimmed from each CDR3. Only part of the rows carry a size: once, few, many, or a class if the clone is expanded.

ASSFSENQPQH	TRBV7-9	TRBJ1-5	.
ASSYVSGRSSGANVLT	TRBV6-5	TRBJ2-6	.
ASSPTGLAAYQETQY	TRBV9	TRBJ2-5	.
SARVYTQGVPNEKLF	TRBV20-1	TRBJ1-4	.
ASSDTSGMSYNEQF	TRBV7-9	TRBJ2-1	.
ASSLGDRGTRETQY	TRBV7-2	.	.
ASSEFTGGFDGYT	TRBV6-1	TRBJ1-2	.
SVEDLRGADYGYT	TRBV29-1	TRBJ1-2	.
ASSLSPGLGDLEQY	TRBV28	TRBJ2-5	.
SAPGQGVYGYT	TRBV20-1	TRBJ1-2	.
SARQGSNSPLH	TRBV29-1	TRBJ1-6	few
ASSVGAGEGPDTQY	TRBV9	TRBJ2-3	.
ASSHMGLTRTGNEQF	TRBV14	TRBJ2-1	few
ASSPVGLSNNEQF	TRBV18	TRBJ2-1	once
ASSPPGDSSYNEQF	TRBV6-5	TRBJ2-1	.
SAILGTGGETQY	TRBV20-1	TRBJ2-5	few
ASSNGQGIHEQY	TRBV5-1	TRBJ2-7	few
ASRIAGGGPDTQY	TRBV14	TRBJ2-3	.
SAVRTFLGDTQY	TRBV20-1	TRBJ2-3	few
ASSSSSSRADTQY	TRBV7-3	TRBJ2-3	.
ASSSGTGVVSPLH	TRBV7-9	TRBJ1-6	.
ASRPGQGEKLF	TRBV19	TRBJ1-4	few
ASSLRSVAKNIQY	TRBV28	TRBJ2-4	.
AISEPRDEKLF	TRBV10-3	TRBJ1-4	.
ASHTIENIQY	TRBV18	TRBJ2-4	.
ASSVTTKSSYNSPLH	TRBV9	TRBJ1-6	few
AISEFYQGAGASQETQY	TRBV10-3	TRBJ2-5	few
SVETGDSTDTQY	TRBV29-1	TRBJ2-3	few
ASSYGVERY	TRBV6-2/TRBV6-3	TRBJ2-5	few
ASSNDAEEIFADTQY	TRBV19	TRBJ2-3	once